This TCR beta chain emerged from a study of PD-1 blockade in classical Hodgkin lymphoma. Study context: Nivolumab was given intravenously to patients at 3 mg/kg every 2 weeks. Whole-study findings and limits: Complete responders showed a baseline diversity that resembled the diversity of newly diagnosed patients. Significant TCR diversity gains by C4D1 occurred in CD4+ but not CD8+ cells.

Produced via immunoSEQ multiplex PCR; TCRdb's table is partial and in-frame only. The sample carries approximately 20,000 clones, around four fifths recorded once. The CDR3 runs to 19 residues. Germline-derived CDR1 and CDR2 are SGHAT and FQNNGV. Trimming at V came to 0 bases and at J to 0 bases, leaving 8 bases not matched to a gene. Stated time point: cycle 4 day 1 (C4D1), after around six weeks of nivolumab. Each patient relapsed following autologous stem cell transplantation, and prior brentuximab vedotin exposure differed. Magnetic negative selection was used to purify CD4+ T cells from thawed PBMCs. Best response was recorded as complete response, partial response or progressive disease. With respect to this clone: Its antigen is undetermined.

This TCR derives from a human donor with classical Hodgkin lymphoma. The specimen comprised CD4+ T cells from blood, sampled before the fourth cycle of nivolumab. The chain combines TRBV11-2 with TRBJ2-5; 12 nucleotides line up with TRBD2. CDR3 bases: TGTGCCAGCAGCTTAGATTGGTCTAGCGGGAGGGGCGACCAAGAGACCCAGTACTTC. Its protein product is CASSLDWSSGRGDQETQYF.